These 27 T cell receptor beta chains were all obtained from the same sample, sequenced in a study of blood T cell repertoires in COVID-19. Repertoires were generated with immunoSEQ multiplex PCR, while TCRdb's copy carries only in-frame clones and drops some. The sample yields about 69,000 clones, 79% seen once. Input material: peripheral blood. Receptors were obtained from a human donor in a cohort sampled during active COVID-19.

Many counts were recorded for this clone. The chain links TRBV2 to TRBJ1-1, with TRBD1 as a possible D gene (5 bases). Trimming took off 10 bases at V and 1 base at J, with 10 bases between the two ends. The CDR3 is made up of 12 amino acids. Germline CDR1 SNHLY, CDR2 FYNNEI. The CDR3, as DNA: TGTGCCACAGGGATTGGGAACACTGAAGCTTTCTTT. Its translation is CATGIGNTEAFF.

J is TRBJ2-7 and V is TRBV6-5; a weak D match, TRBD2 (5 bases). The CDR3 is 16 amino acids. Germline CDR1 and CDR2: MNHEY and SVGAGI. The V and J ends lost 1 base and 0 bases respectively, with 13 bases between them. Written as DNA, the CDR3 is TGTGCCAGCAGTTACTGCACCGGCGGGCCCTCCTACGAGCAGTACTTC. Translation: CASSYCTGGPSYEQYF.

This sequence joins TRBV5-8 and TRBJ1-4, with D maybe TRBD1 (5 bases). The V gene lost 4 bases and the J gene lost 7 bases, with 20 bases spanning the gap. The CDR3 runs 16 residues. Germline CDR1 and CDR2: SGHTS and YDEGEE. CDR3 sequence (DNA): TGTGCCAGCAGCCAAGTGATCGGGACTTGGGGTGAAAAACTGTTTTTT. Its protein is CASSQVIGTWGEKLFF.

The chain combines TRBV9 with TRBJ1-5; no reliable D call. The germline gives CDR1 SGDLS, CDR2 YYNGEE. The CDR3 consists of 15 residues. Trimming took off 0 bases at V and 1 base at J, with 8 bases between the two ends. The CDR3 reads CASSVDGYSNQPQHF. The CDR3 bases are TGTGCCAGCAGCGTAGACGGGTACAGCAATCAGCCCCAGCATTTT.

In DNA form, the CDR3 reads TGTGCCAGCAGCTACTCCTACGAGCAGTACTTC. Translation gives CASSYSYEQYF. The gene calls are TRBV2 and TRBJ2-7; no definite D call. The CDR3 runs to 11 residues. V lost 6 bases and J 0 bases, leaving 3 bases between the germline ends. From germline, CDR1 is SNHLY and CDR2 FYNNEI.

CDR3 nucleotides: TGTGCCAGCAGCAAAGAAGGCAGCGGTTCCTATAATTCACCCCTCCACTTT. Protein: CASSKEGSGSYNSPLHF. This chain joins TRBV21-1 and TRBJ1-6. TRBV21-1 is noted as a pseudogene. CDR3 length: 17 residues.

The J gene is TRBJ2-5, the V gene TRBV4-1; a weak D match, TRBD2 (6 bases). CDR1 and CDR2 from the germline V gene are MGHRA and YSYEKL. This CDR3 contains 16 residues. V was trimmed by 1 base and J by 2 bases, leaving 14 bases between them. CDR3 in amino acids: CASSQVPGLAQETQYF. The DNA of the CDR3 is TGCGCCAGCAGCCAAGTGCCGGGACTTGCGCAAGAGACCCAGTACTTC.

This chain connects TRBV11-2 to TRBJ2-5; tentative D call: TRBD2 (6 bases). There are 14 residues in the CDR3. Trimming cost V 5 bases and J 5 bases, with 15 bases left between them. The V gene's germline CDR1 is SGHAT and CDR2 FQNNGV. The CDR3 here is CASSRDSGRETQYF. Written as DNA, the CDR3 is TGTGCCAGCAGCCGGGACTCCGGTCGGGAGACCCAGTACTTC.

The chain carries TRBV5-1 and TRBJ2-2, with D perhaps matching TRBD1 (5 bases). V shed 2 bases and J shed 1 base, with 15 bases lying between them. The CDR3 spans 17 residues. Germline values: CDR1 SGHRS, CDR2 YFSETQ. The CDR3 loop reads CASSFSSRAQNTGELFF. The CDR3, as DNA: TGCGCCAGCAGCTTCTCTTCCAGGGCCCAGAACACCGGGGAGCTGTTTTTT.

This chain connects TRBV19 to TRBJ1-1, with 7 bases identical to TRBD1. Germline V lookup: CDR1 LNHDA, CDR2 SQIVND (reference sequence). After removal of 6 bases from V and 5 bases from J, the junction contained 9 bases not matched to a gene. This CDR3 has 14 amino acids. As DNA, the CDR3 is TGTGCCAGTAGCAAGGCAGGGGGAGTGACTGAAGCTTTCTTT. It encodes CASSKAGGVTEAFF.

The genes are TRBV30 and TRBJ1-3, with TRBD1 identical over 8 bases. The germline V gene has CDR1 GTSNPN and CDR2 SVGIG (reference sequence). The V gene end was trimmed by 1 base and the J gene end by 2 bases; junction bases not matched to a gene: 4. The CDR3 runs 15 residues. This CDR3 reads CAWSDYRGTGNTIYF. The CDR3 DNA follows: TGTGCCTGGAGTGACTACAGGGGGACTGGAAACACCATATATTTT.

The rearrangement uses TRBV10-3 and TRBJ1-1; maybe TRBD1 (6 bases). The CDR3 has 13 residues. Germline V gene lookup returns CDR1 ENHRY and CDR2 SYGVKD. Deletions cut 3 bases from V and 1 base from J, with 6 bases between. The CDR3 DNA is TGTGCCATCAGTGACAGGGGGAACACTGAAGCTTTCTTT. Amino acid sequence: CAISDRGNTEAFF.

The chain recombines TRBV29-1 with TRBJ1-4, with TRBD1 matching 11 bases. Germline assignment: CDR1 SQVTM and CDR2 ANQGSEA. This CDR3 has 14 residues. J was trimmed by 13 bases and V by 5 bases; bases with no gene match: 12. DNA for the CDR3: TGCAGCGTTCAAACCGGGACAGGGGGATGGCGACTGTTTTTT. Its translation: CSVQTGTGGWRLFF.

V usage is TRBV28 and J usage is TRBJ1-2; 8 bases line up with TRBD1. V was pared by 7 bases and J by 8 bases, with 12 bases of the junction left unmatched. The CDR3 consists of 14 residues. CDR1 and CDR2 (germline): MDHEN, SYDVKM. CDR3 residues: CASIPRGREGGYTF. In DNA, the CDR3 is TGTGCCAGCATCCCCAGGGGGCGCGAGGGGGGCTACACCTTC.

The V call is TRBV5-5, the J call TRBJ1-2; 8 nucleotides agree with TRBD1. CDR1 and CDR2 from the germline V gene are SGHKS and YYEKEE (reference sequence). The V segment lost 0 bases and the J segment 0 bases; nucleotides outside the gene matches: 10. This CDR3 is 18 amino acids long. The CDR3 nucleotides are TGTGCCAGCAGCTTGGCGGGGGGACAGGCGTCTCCTAACTATGGCTACACCTTC. Translating it yields CASSLAGGQASPNYGYTF. The entire variable domain, with the rest obtained from reference TRBV5-5 and TRBJ1-2, is as follows: DAGVTQSPTHLIKTRGQQVTLRCSPISGHKSVSWYQQVLGQGPQFIFQYYEKEERGRGNFPDRFSARQFPNYSSELNVNALLLGDSALYLCASSLAGGQASPNYGYTFGSGTRLTVV.

The chain uses TRBV7-9 and TRBJ1-2, with a tentative D call TRBD1 (6 bases). The ends were cut back, 3 bases at V and 1 base at J, with 15 bases in the middle. This CDR3 is built from 16 residues. Germline V gives CDR1 SEHNR, CDR2 FQNEAQ (reference sequence). CDR3 sequence reads: CASSLELGHINYGYTF. The DNA of the CDR3 is TGTGCCAGCAGCTTGGAACTGGGACATATTAACTATGGCTACACCTTC. Together with reference TRBV7-9 and TRBJ1-2, the CDR3 gives the full variable domain: DTGVSQNPRHKITKRGQNVTFRCDPISEHNRLYWYRQTLGQGPEFLTYFQNEAQLEKSRLLSDRFSAERPKGSFSTLEIQRTEQGDSAMYLCASSLELGHINYGYTFGSGTRLTVV.

This chain joins TRBV27 and TRBJ1-2; 8 positions match TRBD1. After removal of 5 bases from V and 5 bases from J, the junction contained 10 bases not matched to a gene. The CDR3 has 15 residues. Germline assignment: CDR1 MNHEY and CDR2 SMNVEV (reference sequence). DNA of the CDR3: TGTGCCAGCAGTCATTCAGGGGGCGCTAGTTATGGCTACACCTTC. Translated: CASSHSGGASYGYTF.

The V gene is TRBV20-1, the J gene TRBJ1-5; weak D call: TRBD1 (5 bases). Trimming cost V 3 bases and J 0 bases, with 21 bases left between them. Per the germline V gene, CDR1 is DFQATT and CDR2 is SNEGSKA (reference sequence). The CDR3 has 18 amino acids. The CDR3 sequence: CSASRYQGDLYSNQPQHF. CDR3 bases: TGCAGTGCTAGTCGGTATCAGGGCGACCTATATAGCAATCAGCCCCAGCATTTT.

The rearrangement uses TRBV28 and TRBJ2-7; 9 bases are shared with TRBD1. CDR3 length: 12 amino acids. The V and J ends lost 11 bases and 6 bases, in that order; junction bases with no gene match: 8. The germline CDR1 and CDR2 sequences are MDHEN and SYDVKM. CDR3 in amino acids: CAFQGQGGEQYF. The CDR3 nucleotides read TGTGCCTTCCAGGGACAGGGAGGCGAGCAGTACTTC. Using reference TRBV28 and TRBJ2-7 for the parts outside the CDR3, the full variable domain is DVKVTQSSRYLVKRTGEKVFLECVQDMDHENMFWYRQDPGLGLRLIYFSYDVKMKEKGDIPEGYSVSREKKERFSLILESASTNQTSMYLCAFQGQGGEQYFGPGTRLTVT.

The chain has TRBV30 and TRBJ1-1; D is perhaps TRBD1 (6 bases). The CDR3 consists of 13 residues. The germline V and J ends were trimmed by 6 bases and 0 bases, with 11 bases remaining between them. Germline V CDR1 and CDR2: GTSNPN, SVGIG (reference sequence). CDR3 DNA sequence: TGTGCCTGCTCCGGACAGTTGAACACTGAAGCTTTCTTT. Translated: CACSGQLNTEAFF.

This clone has more than one count but fewer than ten. The CDR3 sequence: CSVVTLGTGGGRKYF. CDR3 DNA: TGCAGCGTCGTTACCTTGGGGACAGGGGGAGGGAGGAAGTACTTC. J is TRBJ2-7 and V is TRBV29-1, with 11 nucleotides matching TRBD1. J lost 11 bases, V lost 6 bases, and 18 bases had no gene match. CDR3 size: 15 residues. Germline V gene sequence: CDR1 SQVTM, CDR2 ANQGSEA.

The J gene is TRBJ1-3, the V gene TRBV18; the match to TRBD1 covers 7 bases. Looked up from germline, CDR1 is KGHSH and CDR2 is LQKENI. V shed 2 bases, J shed 2 bases, and the junction held 6 bases outside the gene matches. The CDR3 runs 16 residues. CDR3 nucleotide sequence: TGTGCCAGCTCACCAGGCCAGACAGGGCCTGGAAACACCATATATTTT. Translating gives CASSPGQTGPGNTIYF.

The V call is TRBV10-3, the J call TRBJ2-2; TRBD1 matches at 7 bases. This CDR3 spans 14 amino acids. The germline V gene encodes CDR1 ENHRY and CDR2 SYGVKD. With V trimmed by 7 bases and J by 3 bases, 5 bases remained unmatched. Here the CDR3 DNA reads TGTGCCATCAATACAGGGGTAGACACCGGGGAGCTGTTTTTT. Its translation is CAINTGVDTGELFF.

This chain connects TRBV6-6 to TRBJ1-2, with 9 bases fitting TRBD1. Germline assignment: CDR1 MNHNY and CDR2 SVGAGI (reference sequence). V lost 11 bases, J lost 5 bases, and 6 bases stayed unmatched. The length of the CDR3 is 12 residues. The CDR3 DNA reads as TGTGCCTGCACAGGGGGCGATTATGGCTACACCTTC. As protein: CACTGGDYGYTF.

This chain connects TRBV29-1 to TRBJ2-2; 14 bases map to TRBD2. The length of the CDR3 is 18 residues. Germline V gives CDR1 SQVTM, CDR2 ANQGSEA. The V and J ends lost 6 bases and 2 bases, in that order; junction bases with no gene match: 11. This CDR3 reads CSVASRTSGRTNTGELFF. The DNA of the CDR3 is TGCAGCGTCGCTAGCCGGACTAGCGGGAGGACAAACACCGGGGAGCTGTTTTTT.

In its sample, this clone was seen a few times. The chain combines TRBV28 with TRBJ1-2; D is ambiguous. The germline V gene has CDR1 MDHEN and CDR2 SYDVKM. With 7 bases removed from V and 2 bases from J, the gap between germline ends came to 14 bases. This CDR3 spans 14 amino acids. The chain's CDR3 is CASTVGGSNYGYTF. The CDR3 coding sequence is TGTGCCAGCACGGTGGGAGGGAGCAACTATGGCTACACCTTC.

V gene TRBV5-1 combines with J gene TRBJ1-4; TRBD1 matches 8 bases. Trimming at V came to 4 bases and at J to 6 bases, leaving 5 bases not matched to a gene. The CDR3 spans 14 residues. Germline CDR1 reads SGHRS; CDR2 reads YFSETQ. Here the CDR3 reads CASSVDRVDEKLFF. CDR3 nucleotides: TGCGCCAGCAGCGTGGACAGGGTAGATGAAAAACTGTTTTTT.